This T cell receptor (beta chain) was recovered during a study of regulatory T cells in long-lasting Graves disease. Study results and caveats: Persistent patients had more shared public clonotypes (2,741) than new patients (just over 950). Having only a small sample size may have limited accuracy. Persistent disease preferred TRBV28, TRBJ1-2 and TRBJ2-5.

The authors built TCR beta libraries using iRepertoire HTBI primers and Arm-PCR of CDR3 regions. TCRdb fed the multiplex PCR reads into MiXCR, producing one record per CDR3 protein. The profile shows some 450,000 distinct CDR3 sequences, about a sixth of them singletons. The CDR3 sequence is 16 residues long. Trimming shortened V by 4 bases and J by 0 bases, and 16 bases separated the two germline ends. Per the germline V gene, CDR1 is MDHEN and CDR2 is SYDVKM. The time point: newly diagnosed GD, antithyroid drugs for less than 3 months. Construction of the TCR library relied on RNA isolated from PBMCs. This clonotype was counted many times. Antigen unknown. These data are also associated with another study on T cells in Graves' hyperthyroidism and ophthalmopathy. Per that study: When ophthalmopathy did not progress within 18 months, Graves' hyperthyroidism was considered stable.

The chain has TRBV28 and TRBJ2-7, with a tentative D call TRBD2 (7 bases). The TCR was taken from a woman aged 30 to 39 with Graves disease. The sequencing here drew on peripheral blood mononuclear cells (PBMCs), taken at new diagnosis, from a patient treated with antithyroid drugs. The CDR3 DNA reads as TGTGCCAGCAGTTGGCTCGCGGGGGCGAGCTCCTACGAGCAGTACTTC. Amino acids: CASSWLAGASSYEQYF.